The source of this T cell receptor (beta chain) is a study of early T cells in non-severe SARS-CoV-2 infection. About the research overall: Bulk RNA from unsorted whole blood was sequenced; chains were unpaired. Study-wide points: Anti-spike CD8 responses were favored by VDJdb matching, which missed private and CD4 specificities.

Molecules of cDNA were individually given unique molecular identifiers that were attached to them. TCRdb redid the calling of the 5' RACE reads with MiXCR, one entry per CDR3 protein. The table includes 52,000 or so distinct CDR3 sequences, around an eighth detected once. This clonotype was picked up many times. The antigen is unknown. Between the trimmed V and J ends, which lost 0 bases and 6 bases, there was a span of 18 bases. The CDR3 is made up of 16 amino acids. Germline V CDR1 and CDR2: SGHAT, FQNNGV. The sequencing input was whole blood. This chain joins TRBV11-2 and TRBJ2-7; possible D gene TRBD1, 5 bases. This clonotype was sampled from an adult who was a healthcare worker with PCR-confirmed SARS-CoV-2 infection or an uninfected control (not recorded which). DNA of the CDR3: TGTGCCAGCAGCTTAGATGCCCGGCAGGGCCGCGGCGAGCAGTACTTC. Its protein product is CASSLDARQGRGEQYF.